Each of the 21 T cell receptor beta chains below was sequenced from the same sample in a study of response to subunit inactivated influenza vaccine. TCRdb re-called the RT-PCR reads with MiXCR, one entry per CDR3 protein. The sample shows about 520,000 distinct CDR3 sequences, 25% of them seen only once. Sequencing used CD4+ T cells sorted from PBMCs, obtained 4 to 6 days after vaccination. These receptors were collected from a man in his fifties or sixties who received an inactivated influenza vaccine.

This clonotype has only a few counts. The chain recombines TRBV6-2 or TRBV6-3 with TRBJ2-3; D is undetermined. Per the germline V gene, CDR1 is MNHEY and CDR2 is SVGEGT. The CDR3 loop spans 16 amino acids. Trimming cost V 1 base and J 2 bases, with 13 bases left between them. CDR3: CASSYWARGPTDTQYF. Here the CDR3 DNA reads TGTGCCAGCAGTTACTGGGCGCGCGGACCCACAGATACGCAGTATTTT.

A few counts support this clonotype. V usage is TRBV5-1 and J usage is TRBJ2-5, with D possibly matching TRBD1 (6 bases). The CDR3 is made up of 14 amino acids. Germline values: CDR1 SGHRS, CDR2 YFSETQ. V lost 4 bases and J lost 1, with 11 bases in between. The CDR3 protein is CASSLRDTQETQYF. In DNA, the CDR3 is TGCGCCAGCAGCCTCCGGGACACCCAAGAGACCCAGTACTTC.

This clonotype was seen a handful of times. V usage is TRBV12-3 or TRBV12-4 and J usage is TRBJ1-4; TRBD1 matches 7 bases. J gave up 4 bases and V 3 bases, and 2 bases lay outside the gene matches. The CDR3 extends over 14 amino acids. As DNA, the CDR3 is TGTGCCAGCAGTTTCGGACAGGTTAATGAAAAACTGTTTTTT. Translated, it gives CASSFGQVNEKLFF.

This clonotype showed up many times. The chain uses TRBV10-3 and TRBJ2-3; TRBD1 is a possible D gene (6 bases). This CDR3 has 13 amino acids. Germline V CDR1 and CDR2: ENHRY, SYGVKD. V gave up 7 bases and J gave up 2 bases, with 10 bases separating them. The CDR3 DNA is TGTGCCATCACACCAGGGGACACAGATACGCAGTATTTT. Protein: CAITPGDTDTQYF.

This clonotype was detected only a few times. V is TRBV12-3 or TRBV12-4 and J is TRBJ2-2; D is tentatively TRBD1 or TRBD2 (5 bases each). The CDR3 is 14 residues long. Between the trimmed V and J ends, which lost 6 bases and 0 bases, there was a span of 8 bases. Here the CDR3 reads CASSGTPNTGELFF. The CDR3 DNA reads TGTGCCAGCAGCGGGACGCCGAACACCGGGGAGCTGTTTTTT.

This chain connects TRBV11-2 to TRBJ2-2; unclear D gene. Trimming removed 5 bases at V and 1 base at J, with 11 bases between. CDR1 and CDR2 from the germline V gene are SGHAT and FQNNGV. CDR3 length equals 15 residues. CDR3 coding DNA: TGTGCCAGCAGCCCAACCGTCCTGAACACCGGGGAGCTGTTTTTT. Residues: CASSPTVLNTGELFF.

The V gene is TRBV7-2, the J gene TRBJ2-5, with 8 bases fitting TRBD2. The CDR3 is 15 residues long. V gave up 3 bases and J gave up 5 bases; unmatched junction bases: 8. The germline CDR1 and CDR2 sequences are SGHTA and FQGNSA. The CDR3 nucleotides are TGTGCCAGCAGCTTGGCGGGACTAGGGGGGGAGACCCAGTACTTC. Translated: CASSLAGLGGETQYF.

This chain connects TRBV5-1 to TRBJ1-1; D remains unclear. Trimming took 2 bases from V and 6 from J, leaving 14 bases between them. The CDR3 covers 14 residues. Germline assignment: CDR1 SGHRS and CDR2 YFSETQ. The CDR3 nucleotides read TGCGCCAGCAGCTTCGGGGAACAAGGCGCTGAAGCTTTCTTT. It codes for CASSFGEQGAEAFF.

This clonotype appeared a few times. The V call is TRBV20-1, the J call TRBJ2-2, with D perhaps TRBD1 (6 bases). V was cut by 1 base and J by 6 bases, with 18 bases left in between. Looked up from germline, CDR1 is DFQATT and CDR2 is SNEGSKA (reference sequence). CDR3 length: 16 amino acids. CDR3 protein: CSARAQLGGRPGELFF. The CDR3 DNA sequence: TGCAGTGCTAGAGCTCAACTAGGGGGTCGACCCGGGGAGCTGTTTTTT.

This sequence joins TRBV29-1 and TRBJ2-3, with 10 bases lining up with TRBD1. V shed 7 bases and J 4 bases; nucleotides not matched to a gene: 2. This CDR3 has 12 amino acids. The V gene's germline CDR1 is SQVTM and CDR2 ANQGSEA. The CDR3 DNA sequence: TGCAGCGGGGACAGGGGAGCAGATACGCAGTATTTT. Amino acids: CSGDRGADTQYF.

This clonotype is a singleton in its sample. The chain recombines TRBV6-2 or TRBV6-3 with TRBJ2-5; D tentatively reads TRBD1 or TRBD2 (6 bases each). This CDR3 comprises 15 residues. Germline CDR1 MNHEY, CDR2 SVGEGT. The germline V and J ends were trimmed by 7 bases and 3 bases, with 18 bases remaining between them. The CDR3: CASKTIGGPKETQYF. CDR3 bases: TGTGCCAGCAAAACCATCGGGGGCCCTAAAGAGACCCAGTACTTC.

The chain employs TRBV7-3 and TRBJ2-1; D is undetermined. V was shortened by 6 bases and J by 9 bases, with 15 bases between the two germline ends. Germline V gene lookup returns CDR1 SGHTA and CDR2 FQGTGA. The CDR3 contains 13 residues. Written as DNA, the CDR3 is TGTGCCAGCAGTTCTCAACTGGGGTCTGAGCAGTTCTTC. This sequence encodes CASSSQLGSEQFF.

The chain recombines TRBV4-2 with TRBJ2-1; 9 bases match TRBD2. The trim removed 0 bases at V and 3 bases at J, leaving 6 bases unmatched. The CDR3 has 17 amino acids. The germline CDR1 and CDR2 sequences are LGHNA and YNFKEQ. CDR3 region: CASSQDTSSGVYNEQFF. For the CDR3, the DNA is TGTGCCAGCAGCCAAGATACGTCTAGCGGGGTCTACAATGAGCAGTTCTTC.

This clonotype was found a few times. This chain uses TRBV20-1 with TRBJ1-2; 11 positions agree with TRBD1. The CDR3 is made up of 13 amino acids. With V trimmed by 6 bases and J by 2 bases, 2 bases remained unmatched. The germline CDR1 and CDR2 sequences are DFQATT and SNEGSKA (reference sequence). The DNA for the CDR3 is TGCAGTGCCGGACAGGGGGCGAACTATGGCTACACCTTC. Translation: CSAGQGANYGYTF.

This clonotype was found a few times. The CDR3 sequence: CASSSRTGAHTDTQYF. The CDR3, as DNA: TGTGCCAGCAGCTCGAGGACAGGGGCGCACACAGATACGCAGTATTTT. V gene TRBV7-8 combines with J gene TRBJ2-3; 9 positions match TRBD1. V was pared by 4 bases and J by 2 bases, with 7 bases of the junction left unmatched. This CDR3 comprises 16 residues. Looked up from germline, CDR1 is SGHVS and CDR2 is FQNEAQ.

The V call is TRBV19, the J call TRBJ1-5; the D gene is possibly TRBD1 (5 bases). CDR1 is LNHDA and CDR2 is SQIVND in the germline V gene (reference sequence). The CDR3 spans 14 residues. V dropped 0 bases and J dropped 4 bases, with 7 bases sitting between them. The CDR3: CASSIDWGNQPQHF. The CDR3, as DNA: TGTGCCAGTAGTATAGATTGGGGGAATCAGCCCCAGCATTTT.

A word on this clonotype: An end of the junction differs from the germline gene, which may be a read error. The rearrangement links TRBV6-5 to TRBJ1-1; 7 bases are a match to TRBD1. This CDR3 is built from 15 residues. Germline CDR1 is MNHEY and CDR2 is SVGAGI. As DNA, the CDR3 is TGTGCCAGCAGTTTCACCGGGACAGCGAACACTGTAGCTTTCTTT. Translation: CASSFTGTANTVAFF.

This clonotype was seen a single time. The genes are TRBV28 and TRBJ2-3; 14 positions agree with TRBD2. Germline CDR1 and CDR2: MDHEN and SYDVKM. The CDR3 totals 18 residues. V gave up 4 bases and J gave up 5 bases; unmatched junction bases: 11. CDR3 in DNA: TGTGCCAGCAGTTACCCCTCCGGGACTAGCGGGAGAGGAGATACGCAGTATTTT. It codes for CASSYPSGTSGRGDTQYF.

This rearrangement joins TRBV20-1 to TRBJ2-2; D is undetermined. Per the germline V gene, CDR1 is DFQATT and CDR2 is SNEGSKA (reference sequence). The V end lost 0 bases, the J end lost 3 bases, and 5 bases lay between the germline ends. The CDR3 totals 13 residues. CDR3 loop: CSARDGYTGELFF. CDR3 nucleotides: TGCAGTGCTAGAGACGGGTACACCGGGGAGCTGTTTTTT.

This clonotype has ten or more counts. The chain links TRBV5-1 to TRBJ1-1, with no clear D. Germline V gene lookup returns CDR1 SGHRS and CDR2 YFSETQ. The CDR3 loop spans 14 amino acids. Deletions cut 1 base from V and 1 base from J, with 8 bases between. The CDR3 nucleotides are TGCGCCAGCAGCTTGTGGGATTCGAACACTGAAGCTTTCTTT. Amino acids: CASSLWDSNTEAFF.

This clonotype was seen ten or more times. This chain links TRBV5-1 with TRBJ2-3; D possibly matches TRBD1 or TRBD2 (7 bases each). This CDR3 is built from 16 residues. V dropped 0 bases and J dropped 6 bases, with 17 bases sitting between them. Germline loops: CDR1 SGHRS, CDR2 YFSETQ. CDR3 DNA sequence: TGCGCCAGCAGCTTGGACGGGACAGCCGGGAGGGATACGCAGTATTTT. This codes for CASSLDGTAGRDTQYF.